This TCR beta chain was profiled in a study of T-cell reconstitution after alpha-beta-depleted transplantation in children. This clonotype was observed a handful of times. Germline V gene data show CDR1 as LNHNV and CDR2 as YYDKDF (reference sequence). Between the trimmed V and J ends, which lost 5 bases and 4 bases, there was a span of 17 bases. CDR3 size: 15 residues. Unique molecular identifiers were incorporated during preparation of the TCRbeta library. Each CDR3 protein gets one entry after TCRdb re-called the PCR reads with MiXCR. The sample has 200,000 to 250,000 distinct CDR3 sequences, about a tenth seen once.

This sequence originates from a human donor who donated a stem cell graft to a child with acute lymphoblastic leukemia. The rearrangement joins TRBV15 to TRBJ1-2; tentative D call: TRBD1 (6 bases). Here the sequenced sample was PBMCs from the stem cell graft donor, taken from the stem cell graft. The CDR3 nucleotides are TGTGCCACCAGCCAAAGAGAGGGGGGAGCCTATGGCTACACCTTC. Residues: CATSQREGGAYGYTF.